This entry lists 32 T cell receptor beta chains sequenced from one sample in a study of blood T cell repertoires in COVID-19. The protocol was immunoSEQ multiplex PCR, while the TCRdb copy is restricted to in-frame clones and leaves out a portion. The sample contains 130,000 or so clones, 87% of which appear only once. The source material was peripheral blood. These receptors all come from a man aged 50-59 years with active COVID-19.

This chain connects TRBV2 to TRBJ1-1, with D possibly being TRBD1 (6 bases). Trimming cost V 1 base and J 11 bases, with 8 bases left between them. Germline V gene lookup returns CDR1 SNHLY and CDR2 FYNNEI. The CDR3 sequence is 11 residues long. Here the CDR3 DNA reads TGTGCCAGCAGTGAAGAGGGGGTTGCTTTCTTT. The encoded protein is CASSEEGVAFF. The whole variable domain, filled in from reference TRBV2 and TRBJ1-1, reads EPEVTQTPSHQVTQMGQEVILRCVPISNHLYFYWYRQILGQKVEFLVSFYNNEISEKSEIFDDQFSVERPDGSNFTLKIRSTKLEDSAMYFCASSEEGVAFFGQGTRLTVV.

The rearrangement uses TRBV6-1 and TRBJ2-3; TRBD1 might be the D (5 bases). The CDR3 length is 14 residues. CDR1 and CDR2 from the germline V gene are MNHNS and SASEGT. The V gene lost 1 base and the J gene lost 4 bases, with 9 bases spanning the gap. CDR3 in amino acids: CASSEVGASDTQYF. The CDR3 region has the DNA TGTGCCAGCAGTGAAGTAGGGGCCTCAGATACGCAGTATTTT.

The rearrangement uses TRBV19 and TRBJ1-2; 10 positions match TRBD1. The ends lost 4 bases at V and 5 bases at J; junction bases unmatched: 13. CDR3 size: 17 residues. The germline V gene has CDR1 LNHDA and CDR2 SQIVND (reference sequence). The CDR3 DNA is TGTGCCAGTAGTAAAGCCACCGGGACAGGGGAAAGGTATGGCTACACCTTC. This sequence encodes CASSKATGTGERYGYTF.

The chain carries TRBV10-3 and TRBJ1-1, with D possibly being TRBD1 (5 bases). CDR3 length equals 14 residues. V dropped 6 bases and J dropped 1 base, with 12 bases sitting between them. Germline V lookup: CDR1 ENHRY, CDR2 SYGVKD. The CDR3 protein is CAIRAGFGNTEAFF. DNA of the CDR3: TGTGCCATCAGGGCAGGGTTCGGGAACACTGAAGCTTTCTTT.

V is TRBV29-1 and J is TRBJ2-2; D remains unclear. V was cut by 4 bases and J by 1 base, with 7 bases left in between. The CDR3 totals 13 residues. CDR1 is SQVTM and CDR2 is ANQGSEA in the germline V gene. CDR3 residues: CSVVGKNTGELFF. CDR3 nucleotides: TGCAGCGTTGTGGGCAAGAACACCGGGGAGCTGTTTTTT.

This clone has a count of ten or more. The chain uses TRBV24-1 and TRBJ1-5; D not resolved. V lost 1 base, J lost 0 bases, and 12 bases lay in between. This CDR3 is 17 amino acids long. CDR1 and CDR2 from the germline V gene are KGHDR and SFDVKD. CDR3 in amino acids: CATSDFRRGYSNQPQHF. As DNA, the CDR3 is TGTGCCACCAGTGATTTTCGGCGGGGATATAGCAATCAGCCCCAGCATTTT.

The CDR3 loop is CASSITGAYNEQFF. The CDR3 DNA follows: TGTGCCAGTAGTATCACAGGGGCCTACAATGAGCAGTTCTTC. The V call is TRBV19, the J call TRBJ2-1; 7 bases are a match to TRBD1. The CDR3 sequence is 14 residues long. V was pared by 3 bases and J by 2 bases, with 1 base of the junction left unmatched. In germline, CDR1 is LNHDA, CDR2 SQIVND (reference sequence).

V gene TRBV7-8 combines with J gene TRBJ1-3; maybe TRBD1 (6 bases). CDR3 length equals 15 residues. V gave up 7 bases and J gave up 4 bases, with 17 bases separating them. Germline CDR1 reads SGHVS; CDR2 reads FQNEAQ. Here the CDR3 DNA reads TGTGCCAGCACGAAGGCCCCCAGGGGAGGAAACACCATATATTTT. Its protein product is CASTKAPRGGNTIYF.

The chain couples TRBV7-3 to TRBJ2-1; TRBD2 matches at 14 bases. Germline assignment: CDR1 SGHTA and CDR2 FQGTGA. The CDR3 spans 19 residues. V dropped 2 bases and J dropped 8; count of bases not matched to a gene: 14. CDR3 protein: CASSLVGTSGGPGGDEQFF. The DNA for the CDR3 is TGTGCCAGCAGCTTAGTGGGGACTAGCGGGGGTCCCGGGGGAGATGAGCAGTTCTTC.

The chain links TRBV9 to TRBJ1-2, with TRBD1 identical over 8 bases. This CDR3 is 14 amino acids long. With V trimmed by 4 bases and J by 2 bases, 4 bases remained unmatched. In germline, CDR1 is SGDLS, CDR2 YYNGEE. The CDR3 is CASSRGQENYGYTF. CDR3 nucleotides: TGTGCCAGCAGCCGGGGACAGGAGAACTATGGCTACACCTTC. Using reference TRBV9 and TRBJ1-2 for the parts outside the CDR3, the full variable domain is DSGVTQTPKHLITATGQRVTLRCSPRSGDLSVYWYQQSLDQGLQFLIQYYNGEERAKGNILERFSAQQFPDLHSELNLSSLELGDSALYFCASSRGQENYGYTFGSGTRLTVV.

The chain couples TRBV29-1 to TRBJ1-1, with TRBD1 matching 8 bases. Germline V CDR1 and CDR2: SQVTM, ANQGSEA. Trimming took 6 bases from V and 0 from J; bases not matched to a gene: 6. The CDR3 totals 14 residues. In DNA form, the CDR3 reads TGCAGCGTCAGGACAGGGTTTATGAACACTGAAGCTTTCTTT. Encoded protein: CSVRTGFMNTEAFF. Based on the CDR3 plus reference TRBV29-1 and TRBJ1-1, the full variable domain is SAVISQKPSRDICQRGTSLTIQCQVDSQVTMMFWYRQQPGQSLTLIATANQGSEATYESGFVIDKFPISRPNLTFSTLTVSNMSPEDSSIYLCSVRTGFMNTEAFFGQGTRLTVV.

There are a few counts of this clone. This chain uses TRBV6-1 with TRBJ2-7; TRBD1 might be the D (5 bases). The ends were cut back, 1 base at V and 3 bases at J, with 7 bases in the middle. Germline CDR1 is MNHNS and CDR2 is SASEGT. The CDR3 is made up of 13 amino acids. The CDR3 nucleotides read TGTGCCAGCAGTGAAGGCGACAGCTACGAGCAGTACTTC. Encoded protein: CASSEGDSYEQYF.

Only a few counts were recorded for this clone. The rearrangement joins TRBV5-5 to TRBJ2-1, with 9 bases that match TRBD2. CDR1 is SGHKS, CDR2 YYEKEE, per germline (reference sequence). This CDR3 region has 16 residues. V shed 4 bases, J shed 12 bases, and the junction held 17 bases outside the gene matches. Here the CDR3 reads CASSPPSAGGPVAQFF. The CDR3 DNA is TGTGCCAGCAGCCCACCGTCCGCGGGGGGGCCAGTAGCGCAGTTCTTC.

The chain employs TRBV7-2 and TRBJ2-1; 7 nucleotides match TRBD2. V shed 4 bases and J 5 bases; nucleotides not matched to a gene: 5. The CDR3 is made up of 14 amino acids. Germline V CDR1 and CDR2: SGHTA, FQGNSA. The CDR3 DNA is TGTGCCAGCAGCTACCCCGGGACTAACAATGAGCAGTTCTTC. Translation: CASSYPGTNNEQFF.

This chain joins TRBV5-8 and TRBJ1-2, with TRBD1 as a possible D gene (6 bases). Trimming took 6 bases from V and 4 from J, leaving 19 bases between them. Germline V lookup: CDR1 SGHTS, CDR2 YDEGEE. The CDR3 totals 15 residues. The CDR3: CASNGVQDRFYGYTF. In DNA form, the CDR3 reads TGTGCCAGCAATGGGGTACAGGACAGATTCTATGGCTACACCTTC.

The chain carries TRBV10-2 and TRBJ2-7; D is unclear. Germline V CDR1 and CDR2: WSHSY, SAAADI. V gave up 3 bases and J gave up 0 bases, with 6 bases separating them. The CDR3 spans 13 residues. CDR3 amino acids: CASSDPSSYEQYF. The CDR3 nucleotides read TGCGCCAGCAGTGACCCGAGCTCCTACGAGCAGTACTTC.

J is TRBJ2-1 and V is TRBV10-3, with D maybe TRBD2 (6 bases). V lost 8 bases and J 0 bases, leaving 14 bases between the germline ends. This CDR3 region has 15 residues. Germline values: CDR1 ENHRY, CDR2 SYGVKD. The CDR3 loop is CAIRTSTGSYNEQFF. The CDR3 coding sequence is TGTGCCATCCGTACTAGCACCGGCTCCTACAATGAGCAGTTCTTC.

J is TRBJ1-2 and V is TRBV27, with D unclear. Germline V gives CDR1 MNHEY, CDR2 SMNVEV (reference sequence). V lost 3 bases and J lost 2, with 7 bases in between. The CDR3 contains 13 residues. The CDR3 DNA reads TGTGCCAGCAGTTTCAAGGAGAACTATGGCTACACCTTC. Translated: CASSFKENYGYTF.

This clone was picked up one time. The chain has TRBV6-5 and TRBJ1-4; TRBD1 agrees at 8 bases. V dropped 5 bases and J dropped 7; count of bases not matched to a gene: 3. Germline loops: CDR1 MNHEY, CDR2 SVGAGI. The CDR3 extends over 13 amino acids. CDR3 in amino acids: CASSTTGGEKLFF. Written as DNA, the CDR3 is TGTGCCAGCAGTACCACAGGGGGTGAAAAACTGTTTTTT.

This sequence joins TRBV9 and TRBJ1-3, with TRBD1 as a possible D gene (6 bases). The CDR3 covers 16 residues. Trimming took 0 bases from V and 3 from J, leaving 13 bases between them. Germline CDR1 SGDLS, CDR2 YYNGEE. The CDR3 here is CASSVADGGLGNTIYF. DNA of the CDR3: TGTGCCAGCAGCGTAGCTGACGGGGGGCTTGGAAACACCATATATTTT. The whole variable domain, remainder taken from reference TRBV9 and TRBJ1-3, is DSGVTQTPKHLITATGQRVTLRCSPRSGDLSVYWYQQSLDQGLQFLIQYYNGEERAKGNILERFSAQQFPDLHSELNLSSLELGDSALYFCASSVADGGLGNTIYFGEGSWLTVV.

CDR3 residues: CASSTHRSGYTF. Here the CDR3 DNA reads TGTGCCAGCAGCACCCACAGGTCTGGCTACACCTTC. The chain joins TRBV5-6 to TRBJ1-2; perhaps TRBD1 as D (5 bases). Germline CDR1 and CDR2: SGHDT and YYEEEE. V shed 4 bases and J shed 7 bases, with 11 bases lying between them. The CDR3 sequence is 12 residues long.

V usage is TRBV9 and J usage is TRBJ2-5; a possible D gene is TRBD1 (6 bases). Trimming shortened V by 2 bases and J by 0 bases, and 14 bases separated the two germline ends. Per the germline V gene, CDR1 is SGDLS and CDR2 is YYNGEE. The CDR3 is 16 residues long. This CDR3 reads CASSVSPRTDQETQYF. The CDR3 DNA follows: TGTGCCAGCAGCGTTTCCCCACGGACAGACCAAGAGACCCAGTACTTC.

V is TRBV4-3 and J is TRBJ2-3; 13 bases agree with TRBD2. Unmatched junction bases numbered 7, after V lost 4 bases and J lost 6 bases. CDR1 and CDR2 (germline): LGHNA, YSLEER. The CDR3 consists of 16 residues. This chain's CDR3 is CASSLYTSGGADTQYF. DNA of the CDR3: TGCGCCAGCAGCCTATATACTAGCGGGGGGGCGGATACGCAGTATTTT.

CDR3 protein: CAISERGGSGELFF. DNA for the CDR3: TGTGCCATCAGTGAGCGGGGGGGCTCCGGGGAGCTGTTTTTT. V and J are TRBV10-3 and TRBJ2-2, with 8 bases aligning to TRBD2. CDR3 size: 14 residues. Germline-derived CDR1 and CDR2 are ENHRY and SYGVKD. V was clipped by 2 bases and J by 6 bases; unmatched bases: 2.

The rearrangement links TRBV7-3 to TRBJ2-7; D is uncertain. There are 14 residues in the CDR3. Looked up from germline, CDR1 is SGHTA and CDR2 is FQGTGA. V lost 5 bases to trimming and J lost 6 bases, with 17 bases between them. The CDR3 DNA is TGTGCCAGCAGCGAGACTCACGGATCGGGCGAGCAGTACTTC. Protein product: CASSETHGSGEQYF.

This sequence joins TRBV27 and TRBJ1-2, with 7 nucleotides matching TRBD1. The V gene end was trimmed by 5 bases and the J gene end by 4 bases; junction bases not matched to a gene: 7. CDR1 and CDR2 (germline): MNHEY, SMNVEV (reference sequence). The CDR3 contains 14 residues. CDR3 sequence (DNA): TGTGCCAGCAGTCTTACAGGGGCCCTCTATGGCTACACCTTC. Protein product: CASSLTGALYGYTF.

With regard to this clone: The DNA is omitted, as the CDR3 cannot be located on it reliably, and the CDR3 follows TCRdb's listing. The chain has TRBV6-6 and TRBJ1-2; the table's D call, TRBD1, was not checked against the DNA. The CDR3 spans 14 residues, counting both ends. Germline V gene lookup returns CDR1 MNHNY and CDR2 SVGAGI (reference sequence). The CDR3 loop is CASSTSTGSYGYTF.

CDR3 DNA sequence: TGTGCCAGCAGTAACAGGGGCCTCTCCTACGAGCAGTACTTC. Its protein is CASSNRGLSYEQYF. The J gene is TRBJ2-7, the V gene TRBV6-5; 7 bases are a match to TRBD1. V was pared by 5 bases and J by 0 bases, with 4 bases of the junction left unmatched. Looked up from germline, CDR1 is MNHEY and CDR2 is SVGAGI. CDR3 length: 14 amino acids.

The chain couples TRBV5-1 to TRBJ2-1; no definite D call. Deletions cut 0 bases from V and 3 bases from J, with 4 bases between. The CDR3 loop spans 13 amino acids. Germline V CDR1 and CDR2: SGHRS, YFSETQ. CDR3 in DNA: TGCGCCAGCAGCTTGGACAGCTACAATGAGCAGTTCTTC. This sequence encodes CASSLDSYNEQFF.

V usage is TRBV23-1 and J usage is TRBJ1-2; D gene ambiguous. TRBV23-1 is an ORF for which the function is uncertain. V was shortened by 8 bases and J by 12 bases, with 19 bases between the two germline ends. The CDR3 contains 12 residues. The CDR3 is CASGRGTMRNTF. The DNA for the CDR3 is TGCGCCAGCGGCCGGGGTACTATGAGGAACACCTTC.

This chain links TRBV30 with TRBJ2-7; 8 positions match TRBD2. V was clipped by 5 bases and J by 6 bases; unmatched bases: 3. The CDR3 spans 11 residues. Germline CDR1 is GTSNPN and CDR2 is SVGIG (reference sequence). The CDR3 region is CAWGLAVEQYF. The CDR3 nucleotides read TGTGCCTGGGGACTAGCAGTCGAGCAGTACTTC.

J is TRBJ1-5 and V is TRBV5-6; TRBD1 aligns across 9 bases. The CDR3 contains 14 residues. The germline V gene has CDR1 SGHDT and CDR2 YYEEEE. V lost 3 bases and J lost 4; bases outside the gene matches: 2. This CDR3 is CASSSGQGNQPQHF. The CDR3 nucleotides read TGTGCCAGCAGCTCGGGACAGGGAAATCAGCCCCAGCATTTT.